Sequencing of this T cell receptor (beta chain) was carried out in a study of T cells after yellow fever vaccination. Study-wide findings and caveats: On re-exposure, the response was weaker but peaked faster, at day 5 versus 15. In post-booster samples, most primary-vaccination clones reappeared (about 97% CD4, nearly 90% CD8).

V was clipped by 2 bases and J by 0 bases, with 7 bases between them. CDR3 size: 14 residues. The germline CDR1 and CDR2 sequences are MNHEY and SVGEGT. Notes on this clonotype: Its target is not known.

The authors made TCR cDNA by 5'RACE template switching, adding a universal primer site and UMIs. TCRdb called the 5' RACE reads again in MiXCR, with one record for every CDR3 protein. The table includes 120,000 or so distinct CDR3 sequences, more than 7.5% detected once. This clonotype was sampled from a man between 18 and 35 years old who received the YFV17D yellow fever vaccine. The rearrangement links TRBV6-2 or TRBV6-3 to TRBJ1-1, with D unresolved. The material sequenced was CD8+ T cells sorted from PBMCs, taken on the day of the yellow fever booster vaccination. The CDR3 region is CASSYDLLNTEAFF. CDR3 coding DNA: TGTGCCAGCAGTTACGATCTACTGAACACTGAAGCTTTCTTT.